This T cell receptor beta chain stems from a study of blood T cells in healthy people across ages. Trimming took 5 bases from V and 2 from J, leaving 14 bases between them. Germline CDR1 DFQATT, CDR2 SNEGSKA (reference sequence). This CDR3 contains 14 residues. A J-beta primer mix and a sample-barcoded 5' primer were used in a second PCR of roughly 6 to 11 cycles. Each of the cDNA molecules was tagged by a template-switch adaptor with 12 random nucleotides. TCRdb passed the 5' RACE reads through MiXCR, listing each CDR3 protein once. The sample comprises fewer than 650,000 distinct CDR3 sequences, over 25% of which are singletons, and approximately 3.6% rests with the top ten. This clonotype was picked up one time. This sample also belongs to another study, concerning T cells of mothers and their children.

The chain has TRBV20-1 and TRBJ2-3; TRBD2 is a possible D gene (6 bases). This sequence originates from a boy aged 2 to 9 in good health. Sequenced sample: blood. CDR3 in amino acids: CSAFPGLSTDTQYF. The CDR3 region has the DNA TGCAGTGCTTTCCCGGGACTTTCCACAGATACGCAGTATTTT.